This passage covers 21 T cell receptor beta chains from one sample sequenced in a study of Ad26.COV2.S vaccination and SARS-CoV-2 variants. Treatment indicated: 15 to 20 received Ad26.COV2.S at low or high dose, single or two shots; about 5 received placebo; per-sample allocation not given. Day 63 after the first vaccine or placebo injection was the time point for sampling. Generated by immunoSEQ multiplex PCR, the TCRdb table keeps only in-frame clones and is missing some. The sample holds over 400,000 clones, about 90% seen once. The sequenced sample was peripheral blood, obtained in a trial of Ad26.COV2.S vaccine versus placebo. The receptors derive from a person aged 18 to 65 who received the Ad26.COV2.S COVID-19 vaccine or a placebo.

CDR3: CATSRSTGGKEPQHF. CDR3 sequence (DNA): TGTGCCACCAGCCGATCGACAGGGGGCAAGGAGCCCCAGCATTTT. V usage is TRBV24-1 and J usage is TRBJ1-5, with 10 bases identical to TRBD1. V dropped 7 bases and J dropped 8; count of bases not matched to a gene: 10. This CDR3 comprises 15 residues. Germline CDR1 and CDR2: KGHDR and SFDVKD.

This clone has a single count. The rearrangement links TRBV7-2 to TRBJ1-2; TRBD1 matches 7 bases. J was trimmed by 6 bases and V by 1 base; bases with no gene match: 8. CDR1 is SGHTA, CDR2 FQGNSA, per germline. The CDR3 totals 15 residues. The CDR3 spells CASSLGSPTGDGYTF. CDR3 bases: TGTGCCAGCAGCTTAGGGTCCCCTACAGGGGATGGCTACACCTTC.

The CDR3 bases are TGCGCCAGCATCACTGCGGGACAGACCAATCAGCCCCAGCATTTT. It codes for CASITAGQTNQPQHF. The chain employs TRBV10-1 and TRBJ1-5, with TRBD1 matching over 7 bases. From germline, CDR1 is WNHNN and CDR2 SYGVQD (reference sequence). CDR3 length equals 15 residues. V dropped 7 bases and J dropped 3; count of bases not matched to a gene: 9.

The rearrangement links TRBV11-2 to TRBJ2-1, with a weak D call TRBD2 (6 bases). V lost 1 base to trimming and J lost 4 bases, with 11 bases between them. CDR3 size: 15 residues. From germline, CDR1 is SGHAT and CDR2 FQNNGV. CDR3 nucleotides: TGTGCCAGCAGCTTAGCCAGCGGGCTGTACAATGAGCAGTTCTTC. It yields the protein CASSLASGLYNEQFF.

This chain uses TRBV4-3 with TRBJ2-7, with D unclear. This CDR3 is 15 amino acids long. The germline CDR1 and CDR2 sequences are LGHNA and YSLEER. V was cut by 0 bases and J by 1 base, with 10 bases left in between. The CDR3 DNA reads as TGCGCCAGCAGCCAAGATTGGCGCCGGTCCTACGAGCAGTACTTC. Protein: CASSQDWRRSYEQYF.

The chain carries TRBV3-1 (or the pseudogene TRBV3-2) and TRBJ2-3, with 11 bases identical to TRBD2. The CDR3 is 18 amino acids. After removal of 0 bases from V and 1 base from J, the junction contained 6 bases not matched to a gene. Germline CDR1 is LGHDT and CDR2 is YNNKEL (reference sequence). CDR3 amino acids: CASSQDSPGLAGTDTQYF. The CDR3 DNA reads as TGTGCCAGCAGCCAAGATTCTCCGGGACTAGCGGGCACAGATACGCAGTATTTT.

This chain uses TRBV7-2 with TRBJ2-5; no reliable D call. V was shortened by 1 base and J by 1 base, with 13 bases between the two germline ends. The CDR3 has 16 residues. Germline CDR1 and CDR2: SGHTA and FQGNSA. The CDR3 loop is CASSLVGSLSQETQYF. Here the CDR3 DNA reads TGTGCCAGCAGCTTAGTCGGCAGCCTGAGCCAAGAGACCCAGTACTTC.

In DNA form, the CDR3 reads TGTGCCATCAGTGAGACAGGGACGGCCGGGGAGCTGTTTTTT. Its protein product is CAISETGTAGELFF. The chain carries TRBV10-3 and TRBJ2-2; the D gene is possibly TRBD1 (6 bases). The germline V and J ends were trimmed by 2 bases and 6 bases, with 10 bases remaining between them. Germline lookup yields CDR1 ENHRY and CDR2 SYGVKD. The CDR3 has 14 residues.

This chain joins TRBV19 and TRBJ2-7; D perhaps matches TRBD1 (7 bases). This CDR3 contains 14 residues. Looked up from germline, CDR1 is LNHDA and CDR2 is SQIVND (reference sequence). Trimming cost V 8 bases and J 2 bases, with 16 bases left between them. The CDR3 region is CASRGPGGTYEQYF. In DNA form, the CDR3 reads TGTGCCAGTCGGGGGCCAGGGGGGACCTACGAGCAGTACTTC.

The chain couples TRBV10-1 to TRBJ1-1; D perhaps matches TRBD1 (5 bases). The CDR3 is made up of 15 amino acids. Germline-derived CDR1 and CDR2 are WNHNN and SYGVQD (reference sequence). V was trimmed by 1 base and J by 0 bases, leaving 9 bases between them. The CDR3 reads CASSEWKGMNTEAFF. The DNA for the CDR3 is TGCGCCAGCAGTGAGTGGAAGGGGATGAACACTGAAGCTTTCTTT.

This clone was observed a few times. This chain uses TRBV5-1 with TRBJ1-1; the match to TRBD1 covers 7 bases. J was trimmed by 0 bases and V by 0 bases; bases with no gene match: 5. CDR1 and CDR2 (germline): SGHRS, YFSETQ. The CDR3 has 16 amino acids. CDR3 loop: CASSLGGTAMNTEAFF. CDR3 in DNA: TGCGCCAGCAGCTTGGGAGGGACAGCCATGAACACTGAAGCTTTCTTT.

The J gene is TRBJ2-1, the V gene TRBV10-2; D is ambiguous. The CDR3 consists of 13 residues. V dropped 2 bases and J dropped 10 bases, with 12 bases sitting between them. CDR1 and CDR2 from the germline V gene are WSHSY and SAAADI. This CDR3 is CASSEGTTQEQFF. CDR3 in DNA: TGCGCCAGCAGTGAGGGTACAACCCAGGAGCAGTTCTTC.

In this sample, this clone turned up a few times. V is TRBV27 and J is TRBJ1-1; 7 bases fit TRBD1. The CDR3 covers 14 residues. The germline gives CDR1 MNHEY, CDR2 SMNVEV (reference sequence). The trim removed 2 bases at V and 4 bases at J, leaving 4 bases unmatched. CDR3 DNA sequence: TGTGCCAGCAGTTTACGGGGACAGTTCACTGAAGCTTTCTTT. It codes for CASSLRGQFTEAFF.

This chain uses TRBV9 with TRBJ2-3; a weak D match, TRBD1 (5 bases). V was cut by 0 bases and J by 3 bases, with 8 bases left in between. The germline gives CDR1 SGDLS, CDR2 YYNGEE. The CDR3 has 14 amino acids. Here the CDR3 reads CASSVGGRTDTQYF. As DNA, the CDR3 is TGTGCCAGCAGCGTAGGGGGCAGGACAGATACGCAGTATTTT.

To note about this clone: Other DNA sequences from this sample encode an identical CDR3 as well. This sequence joins TRBV5-6 and TRBJ1-5, with a tentative D call TRBD1 (5 bases). V lost 0 bases to trimming and J lost 3 bases, with 7 bases between them. The CDR3 has 14 residues. From germline, CDR1 is SGHDT and CDR2 YYEEEE. CDR3: CASSLGQSNQPQHF. CDR3 bases: TGTGCCAGCAGCTTGGGACAGTCCAATCAGCCCCAGCATTTT. Using reference TRBV5-6 and TRBJ1-5 for the parts outside the CDR3, the full variable domain is DAGVTQSPTHLIKTRGQQVTLRCSPKSGHDTVSWYQQALGQGPQFIFQYYEEEERQRGNFPDRFSGHQFPNYSSELNVNALLLGDSALYLCASSLGQSNQPQHFGDGTRLSIL.

The CDR3 is CASSYSNSFTEAFF. CDR3 DNA: TGTGCCAGCAGTTACTCGAACAGTTTCACTGAAGCTTTCTTT. The V gene is TRBV6-5, the J gene TRBJ1-1; D is unresolved. V was clipped by 0 bases and J by 4 bases, with 9 bases between them. The CDR3 is made up of 14 amino acids. Germline V gene lookup returns CDR1 MNHEY and CDR2 SVGAGI.

The V call is TRBV6-5, the J call TRBJ2-7, with D possibly matching TRBD1 (6 bases). The V gene lost 5 bases and the J gene lost 5 bases, with 16 bases spanning the gap. CDR1 and CDR2 (germline): MNHEY, SVGAGI. This CDR3 region has 14 residues. In DNA form, the CDR3 reads TGTGCCAGCAGTCTCCGACAGGTTCTCCACGAGCAGTACTTC. Protein sequence: CASSLRQVLHEQYF.

This chain joins TRBV2 and TRBJ2-3, with 8 bases fitting TRBD2. The germline gives CDR1 SNHLY, CDR2 FYNNEI. This CDR3 has 15 residues. V gave up 4 bases and J gave up 1 base; unmatched junction bases: 4. The CDR3 spells CASSGTSGRTDTQYF. DNA for the CDR3: TGTGCCAGCAGTGGAACTAGCGGCCGCACAGATACGCAGTATTTT.

This sequence joins TRBV2 and TRBJ2-5; 10 bases match TRBD2. V dropped 6 bases and J dropped 2; count of bases not matched to a gene: 9. There are 16 residues in the CDR3. CDR1 and CDR2 from the germline V gene are SNHLY and FYNNEI. CDR3 sequence: CASRVSSGGHQETQYF. In DNA, the CDR3 is TGTGCCAGCAGAGTTTCTAGCGGGGGTCATCAAGAGACCCAGTACTTC.

The chain is built from TRBV6-5 and TRBJ2-5; 8 bases are a match to TRBD2. The length of the CDR3 is 15 residues. Germline loops: CDR1 MNHEY, CDR2 SVGAGI. Trimming cost V 3 bases and J 2 bases; bases outside gene matches: 5. The CDR3, as DNA: TGTGCCAGCAGTTATCGCGGGGGGCAACAAGAGACCCAGTACTTC. Protein product: CASSYRGGQQETQYF.

The rearrangement uses TRBV28 and TRBJ2-3, with D tentatively TRBD2 (5 bases). This CDR3 contains 16 residues. Germline-derived CDR1 and CDR2 are MDHEN and SYDVKM. V gave up 2 bases and J gave up 0 bases, with 12 bases separating them. CDR3 DNA: TGTGCCAGCAGTTTAGTAGTCTGGACTAGCACAGATACGCAGTATTTT. Translated, it gives CASSLVVWTSTDTQYF. Using reference TRBV28 and TRBJ2-3 for the parts outside the CDR3, the full variable domain is DVKVTQSSRYLVKRTGEKVFLECVQDMDHENMFWYRQDPGLGLRLIYFSYDVKMKEKGDIPEGYSVSREKKERFSLILESASTNQTSMYLCASSLVVWTSTDTQYFGPGTRLTVL.